This T cell receptor beta chain was sequenced in a study of shared clonotypes between healthy human individuals. At the level of the study: Those who served as donors were a couple of women and a few men between the ages of 18 and 49.

Germline V gene data show CDR1 as SNHLY and CDR2 as FYNNEI. V shed 6 bases and J shed 4 bases, with 13 bases lying between them. This CDR3 is 14 amino acids long. Method: immunoSEQ multiplex PCR; TCRdb's copy keeps in-frame clones and lacks some. The sample lists roughly 2.2 million clones; around 92% were seen once. This clone was seen only a few times. The TCR comes from a man between 18 and 35 years old in good health. Some clones in this sample may be carry-over from other donors' samples. The source material was naive CD4+ T cells from PBMCs. Described subset: CD45RA+ positively selected. The chain is built from TRBV2 and TRBJ1-3; perhaps TRBD1 as D (6 bases). CDR3 residues: CASRPQGPGNTIYF. Written as DNA, the CDR3 is TGTGCCAGCAGGCCACAGGGTCCGGGAAACACCATATATTTT.